A selection of T cell receptor beta chains follows, all from one sample in a study of CD8 T cells in Susac syndrome. TCRdb redid the calling of the immunoSEQ multiplex PCR reads with MiXCR, one entry per CDR3 protein. The sample shows tens of thousands of distinct CDR3 sequences, approximately 96% of them seen only once. Input material: CD8+ T cells from PBMCs. These TCRs come from a human donor with Susac syndrome. CDR3s include the opening cysteine and the closing phenylalanine or tryptophan. D genes are given only for firm matches. Part of the rows lack a size; the others show once, few, many or a class for expanded clones.

clone_size: once; j_call: TRBJ1-6; d_call: -; v_call: TRBV6-2/TRBV6-3; cdr3_nt: TGTGCCAGCAGTCATACCGACAGAGTCTATAATTCACCCCTCCACTTT; cdr3_aa: CASSHTDRVYNSPLHF
clone_size: once; j_call: TRBJ2-1; d_call: TRBD2; v_call: TRBV5-1; cdr3_nt: TGCGCCAGCAGCCCAACTAGCGGGGTCTACAATGAGCAGTTCTTC; cdr3_aa: CASSPTSGVYNEQFF
clone_size: -; j_call: TRBJ1-2; d_call: TRBD1; v_call: TRBV6-1; cdr3_nt: TGTGCCAGCAGTCGTACAGGGGGGAACTATGGCTACACCTTC; cdr3_aa: CASSRTGGNYGYTF
clone_size: -; j_call: TRBJ1-2; d_call: TRBD1; v_call: TRBV28; cdr3_nt: TGTGCCAGCAGAGAGTACAGGACAGGCGGCGATGGCTACACCTTC; cdr3_aa: CASREYRTGGDGYTF
clone_size: -; j_call: TRBJ2-1; d_call: -; v_call: TRBV20-1; cdr3_nt: TGCAGTGCTAGCCCGTACGGGGGAGTCGACAATGAGCAGTTCTTC; cdr3_aa: CSASPYGGVDNEQFF
clone_size: -; j_call: TRBJ2-7; d_call: -; v_call: TRBV20-1; cdr3_nt: TGCAGTGCGGAGAACACGGGATACTCCTACGAGCAGTACTTC; cdr3_aa: CSAENTGYSYEQYF
clone_size: -; j_call: TRBJ1-3; d_call: -; v_call: TRBV20-1; cdr3_nt: TGCAGTGTCCCCCCCGACGAAGCCTCTGGAAACACCATATATTTT; cdr3_aa: CSVPPDEASGNTIYF
clone_size: -; j_call: TRBJ2-1; d_call: -; v_call: TRBV20-1; cdr3_nt: TGCAGTGCTAGCCGGGACAAAAACAATGAGCAGTTCTTC; cdr3_aa: CSASRDKNNEQFF
clone_size: once; j_call: TRBJ2-2; d_call: -; v_call: TRBV2; cdr3_nt: TGTGCCAGCAGTGAAGGACTAACCGGGGAGCTGTTTTTT; cdr3_aa: CASSEGLTGELFF
clone_size: once; j_call: TRBJ2-3; d_call: TRBD2; v_call: TRBV4-3; cdr3_nt: TGCGCCAGCAGCCAAGAGGTTCGCGGGGGGGCCCTCACAGATACGCAGTATTTT; cdr3_aa: CASSQEVRGGALTDTQYF
clone_size: -; j_call: TRBJ1-4; d_call: TRBD1; v_call: TRBV12-3/TRBV12-4; cdr3_nt: TGTGCCAGCAGTCTACTCAGGGGGGCTAATGAAAAACTGTTTTTT; cdr3_aa: CASSLLRGANEKLFF
clone_size: once; j_call: TRBJ1-6; d_call: -; v_call: TRBV20-1; cdr3_nt: TGCAGTGCTAGAGATACGGGGGCTTCACCCCTCCACTTT; cdr3_aa: CSARDTGASPLHF
clone_size: -; j_call: TRBJ2-2; d_call: -; v_call: TRBV5-4; cdr3_nt: TGTGCCAGCAGCTTGGTAGGCACCGGGGAGCTGTTTTTT; cdr3_aa: CASSLVGTGELFF
clone_size: -; j_call: TRBJ2-3; d_call: -; v_call: TRBV5-4; cdr3_nt: TGTGCCAGCAGCTCTCCGGGGCGATCTACAGATACGCAGTATTTT; cdr3_aa: CASSSPGRSTDTQYF
clone_size: -; j_call: TRBJ2-4; d_call: -; v_call: TRBV12-3/TRBV12-4; cdr3_nt: TGTGCCAGCAGTCTACAGGGTTTGGGGGACATTCAGTACTTC; cdr3_aa: CASSLQGLGDIQYF
clone_size: -; j_call: TRBJ1-2; d_call: TRBD1; v_call: TRBV6-5; cdr3_nt: TGTGCCAGCAGTTACGTGGGACAGGGCGACTATGGCTACACCTTC; cdr3_aa: CASSYVGQGDYGYTF
clone_size: -; j_call: TRBJ2-5; d_call: -; v_call: TRBV12-5; cdr3_nt: TGTGCTAGTGGTTTGGTACCCGATGGGCCCTCTCAAGAGACCCAGTACTTC; cdr3_aa: CASGLVPDGPSQETQYF
clone_size: -; j_call: TRBJ1-5; d_call: -; v_call: TRBV3-1; cdr3_nt: TGTGCCAGCAGCCAAAGTTATAGCAATCAGCCCCAGCATTTT; cdr3_aa: CASSQSYSNQPQHF
clone_size: -; j_call: TRBJ1-1; d_call: -; v_call: TRBV9; cdr3_nt: TGTGCCAGCAGCGTAGACGACAGAGAAGCTTTCTTT; cdr3_aa: CASSVDDREAFF
clone_size: -; j_call: TRBJ2-1; d_call: -; v_call: TRBV6-5; cdr3_nt: TGTGCCAGTGCCACCCCTGGGGGCCGAACCAATGAGCAGTTCTTC; cdr3_aa: CASATPGGRTNEQFF
clone_size: -; j_call: TRBJ2-5; d_call: TRBD1; v_call: TRBV29-1; cdr3_nt: TGCAGCGTTTTGGACAGGGTCCACCAAGAGACCCAGTACTTC; cdr3_aa: CSVLDRVHQETQYF
clone_size: -; j_call: TRBJ1-4; d_call: TRBD1; v_call: TRBV12-3/TRBV12-4; cdr3_nt: TGTGCCAGCAGTTCTCGGGACAGGGGAGGAGGTGAAAAACTGTTTTTT; cdr3_aa: CASSSRDRGGGEKLFF
clone_size: -; j_call: TRBJ1-1; d_call: -; v_call: TRBV7-9; cdr3_nt: TGTGCCAGCAGCCCCCCGCCCCGGGGATTGAACACTGAAGCTTTCTTT; cdr3_aa: CASSPPPRGLNTEAFF
clone_size: -; j_call: TRBJ2-3; d_call: TRBD2; v_call: TRBV27; cdr3_nt: TGTGCCAGCAGTTTAATGGCGGGGGGGCCTGGCACAGATACGCAGTATTTT; cdr3_aa: CASSLMAGGPGTDTQYF
clone_size: -; j_call: TRBJ1-2; d_call: -; v_call: TRBV30; cdr3_nt: TGTGCCTGGAGTGTGACCGGATTGGCTAACTATGGCTACACCTTC; cdr3_aa: CAWSVTGLANYGYTF
clone_size: -; j_call: TRBJ1-2; d_call: -; v_call: TRBV30; cdr3_nt: TGTGCCTGGGATCTAATCAGGGGTAGTGGCTACACCTTC; cdr3_aa: CAWDLIRGSGYTF
clone_size: -; j_call: TRBJ1-1; d_call: TRBD1; v_call: TRBV7-9; cdr3_nt: TGTGCCAGCAGCTTCATTCGGACAGGGTTAAACACTGAAGCTTTCTTT; cdr3_aa: CASSFIRTGLNTEAFF
clone_size: -; j_call: TRBJ1-5; d_call: -; v_call: TRBV6-5; cdr3_nt: TGTGCCAGCAGTTACGTACCTCCGTCGTACACCGATCAGCCCCAGCATTTT; cdr3_aa: CASSYVPPSYTDQPQHF
clone_size: -; j_call: TRBJ1-2; d_call: -; v_call: TRBV28; cdr3_nt: TGTGCCAGCAGTTTCGGAGGTGGCTATGGCTACACCTTC; cdr3_aa: CASSFGGGYGYTF
clone_size: -; j_call: TRBJ2-1; d_call: -; v_call: TRBV30; cdr3_nt: TGTGCCTGGAAGGGGTCGCCACCCAATGAGCAGTTCTTC; cdr3_aa: CAWKGSPPNEQFF
clone_size: once; j_call: TRBJ2-3; d_call: TRBD2; v_call: TRBV19; cdr3_nt: TGTGCCAGTAGTACCCGGCTAGCGGTGGGGCGCACAGATACGCAGTATTTT; cdr3_aa: CASSTRLAVGRTDTQYF
clone_size: once; j_call: TRBJ2-7; d_call: -; v_call: TRBV20-1; cdr3_nt: TGCAGTGCTAGAGAGAGGGGAAGCTACGAGCAGTACTTC; cdr3_aa: CSARERGSYEQYF
clone_size: once; j_call: TRBJ2-7; d_call: -; v_call: TRBV4-2; cdr3_nt: TGTGCCAGCAGCCAAGATACTTGGGAGAAGCAGTACTTC; cdr3_aa: CASSQDTWEKQYF
clone_size: -; j_call: TRBJ1-2; d_call: -; v_call: TRBV27; cdr3_nt: TGTGCCAGCAGTTCTCAAGACCCAGGTTCTGGCTACACCTTC; cdr3_aa: CASSSQDPGSGYTF
clone_size: once; j_call: TRBJ2-3; d_call: TRBD2; v_call: TRBV20-1; cdr3_nt: TGCAGTGCTAGTGCGACTAGCGGGGGGGCCGGTACGCAGTATTTT; cdr3_aa: CSASATSGGAGTQYF
clone_size: -; j_call: TRBJ2-5; d_call: TRBD2; v_call: TRBV20-1; cdr3_nt: TGCAGTGCTAGAGATCCCGGACTAGCGGTTCAAGAGACCCAGTACTTC; cdr3_aa: CSARDPGLAVQETQYF
clone_size: -; j_call: TRBJ1-2; d_call: -; v_call: TRBV7-3; cdr3_nt: TGTGCCAGCAGCTTAATGGGACCCTCGGTCTATGGCTACACCTTC; cdr3_aa: CASSLMGPSVYGYTF
clone_size: -; j_call: TRBJ1-2; d_call: -; v_call: TRBV20-1; cdr3_nt: TGCAGTGCTAGGGTGGGGGAATATGGCTACACCTTC; cdr3_aa: CSARVGEYGYTF
clone_size: once; j_call: TRBJ2-7; d_call: -; v_call: TRBV3-1; cdr3_nt: TGTGCCAGCAGCCAGAGGGGAACCTACGAGCAGTACTTC; cdr3_aa: CASSQRGTYEQYF
clone_size: -; j_call: TRBJ2-2; d_call: -; v_call: TRBV12-3/TRBV12-4; cdr3_nt: TGTGCCAGCAGCACCGAAGGGGAGGTCGGGGAGCTGTTTTTT; cdr3_aa: CASSTEGEVGELFF
clone_size: -; j_call: TRBJ2-3; d_call: -; v_call: TRBV6-2/TRBV6-3; cdr3_nt: TGTGCCAGCAGCCCGCCGGGGAGCACAGATACGCAGTATTTT; cdr3_aa: CASSPPGSTDTQYF